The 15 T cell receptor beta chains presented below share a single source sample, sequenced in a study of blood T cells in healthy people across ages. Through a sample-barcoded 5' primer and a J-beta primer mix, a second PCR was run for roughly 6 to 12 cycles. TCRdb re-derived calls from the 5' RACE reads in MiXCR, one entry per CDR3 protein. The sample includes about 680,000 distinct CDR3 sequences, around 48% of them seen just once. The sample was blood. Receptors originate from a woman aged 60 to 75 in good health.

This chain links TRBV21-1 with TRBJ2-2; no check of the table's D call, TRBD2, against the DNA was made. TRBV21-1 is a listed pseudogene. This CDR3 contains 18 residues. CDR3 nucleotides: TGTGCCAGGGGACTAGCGGGAGGGCCTACCGAGAACACCGGGGAGCTGTTTTTT. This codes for CARGLAGGPTENTGELFF.

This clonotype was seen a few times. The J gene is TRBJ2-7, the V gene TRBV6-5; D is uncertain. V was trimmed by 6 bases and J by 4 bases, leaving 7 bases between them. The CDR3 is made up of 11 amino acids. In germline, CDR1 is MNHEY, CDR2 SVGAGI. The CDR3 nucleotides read TGTGCCAGCAGACACATTTACGAGCAGTACTTC. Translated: CASRHIYEQYF.

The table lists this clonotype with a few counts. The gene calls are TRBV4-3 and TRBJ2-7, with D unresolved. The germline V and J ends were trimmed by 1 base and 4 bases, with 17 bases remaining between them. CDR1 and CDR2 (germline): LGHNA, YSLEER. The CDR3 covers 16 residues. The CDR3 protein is CASSQAHGDRPYEQYF. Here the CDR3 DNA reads TGCGCCAGCAGCCAAGCCCACGGAGATCGACCTTACGAGCAGTACTTC.

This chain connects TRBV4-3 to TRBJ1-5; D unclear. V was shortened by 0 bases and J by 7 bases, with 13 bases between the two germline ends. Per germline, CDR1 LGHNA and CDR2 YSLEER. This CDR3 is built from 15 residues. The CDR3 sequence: CASSQDQTFRQPQHF. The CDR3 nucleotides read TGCGCCAGCAGCCAAGATCAAACGTTCAGGCAGCCCCAGCATTTT.

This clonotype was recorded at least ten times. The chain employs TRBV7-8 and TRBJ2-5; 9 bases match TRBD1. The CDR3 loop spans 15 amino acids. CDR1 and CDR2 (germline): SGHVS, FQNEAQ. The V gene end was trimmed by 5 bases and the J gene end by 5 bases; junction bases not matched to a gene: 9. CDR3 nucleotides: TGTGCCAGCAGCCTACGAACAGGGGGCTGGGAGACCCAGTACTTC. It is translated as CASSLRTGGWETQYF.

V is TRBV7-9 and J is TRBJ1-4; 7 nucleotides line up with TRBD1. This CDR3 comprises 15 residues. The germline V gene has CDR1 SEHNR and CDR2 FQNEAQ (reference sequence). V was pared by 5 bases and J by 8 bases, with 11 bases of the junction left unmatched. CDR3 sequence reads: CASSQKDRTYEKLFF. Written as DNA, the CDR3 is TGTGCCAGCAGCCAGAAGGACAGGACTTACGAAAAACTGTTTTTT.

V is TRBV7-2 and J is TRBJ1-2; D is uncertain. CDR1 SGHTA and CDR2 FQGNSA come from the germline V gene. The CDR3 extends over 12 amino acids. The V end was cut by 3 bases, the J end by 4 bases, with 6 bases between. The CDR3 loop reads CASSFSSYGYTF. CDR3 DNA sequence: TGTGCCAGCAGCTTTAGCAGCTATGGCTACACCTTC.

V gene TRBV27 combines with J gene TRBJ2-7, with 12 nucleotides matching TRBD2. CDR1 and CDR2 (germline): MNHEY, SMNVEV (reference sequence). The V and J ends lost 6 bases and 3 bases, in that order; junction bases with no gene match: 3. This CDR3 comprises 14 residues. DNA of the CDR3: TGTGCCAGCAGGGAACTAGCGGGAGGCTACGAGCAGTACTTC. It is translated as CASRELAGGYEQYF.

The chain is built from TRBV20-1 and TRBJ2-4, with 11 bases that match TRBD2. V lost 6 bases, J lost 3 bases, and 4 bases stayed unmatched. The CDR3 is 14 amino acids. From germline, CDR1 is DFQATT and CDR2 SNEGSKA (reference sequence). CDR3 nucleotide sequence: TGCAGTGCCCGGACTAGCGGGCGCAAAAACATTCAGTACTTC. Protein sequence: CSARTSGRKNIQYF.

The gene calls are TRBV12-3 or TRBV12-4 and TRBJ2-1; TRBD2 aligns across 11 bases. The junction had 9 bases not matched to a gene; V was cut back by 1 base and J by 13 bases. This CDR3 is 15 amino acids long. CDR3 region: CASSLVSSGGVNQFF. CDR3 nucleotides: TGTGCCAGCAGTTTAGTTAGTAGCGGGGGGGTGAATCAGTTCTTC.

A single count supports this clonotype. The CDR3 loop is CSVYSANYGYTF. The CDR3, as DNA: TGCAGCGTGTACAGTGCTAACTATGGCTACACCTTC. V and J are TRBV29-1 and TRBJ1-2, with D hard to call. The CDR3 loop spans 12 amino acids. V lost 6 bases to trimming and J lost 0 bases, with 8 bases between them. Looked up from germline, CDR1 is SQVTM and CDR2 is ANQGSEA.

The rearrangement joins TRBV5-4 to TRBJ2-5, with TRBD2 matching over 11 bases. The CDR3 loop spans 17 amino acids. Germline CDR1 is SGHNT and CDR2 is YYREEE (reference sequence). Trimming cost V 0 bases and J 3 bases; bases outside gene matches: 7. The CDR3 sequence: CASSLGLAGSKKETQYF. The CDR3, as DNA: TGTGCCAGCAGCTTGGGACTAGCGGGAAGTAAGAAAGAGACCCAGTACTTC.

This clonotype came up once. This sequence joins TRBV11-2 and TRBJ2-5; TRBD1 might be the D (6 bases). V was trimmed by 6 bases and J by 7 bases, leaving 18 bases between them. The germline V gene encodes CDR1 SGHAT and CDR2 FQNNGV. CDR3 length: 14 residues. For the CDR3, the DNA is TGTGCCAGCAGGGGGGCGGCGGTGACTGGGACCCAGTACTTC. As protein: CASRGAAVTGTQYF. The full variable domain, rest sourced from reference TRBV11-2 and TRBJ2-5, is EAGVAQSPRYKIIEKRQSVAFWCNPISGHATLYWYQQILGQGPKLLIQFQNNGVVDDSQLPKDRFSAERLKGVDSTLKIQPAKLEDSAVYLCASRGAAVTGTQYFGPGTRLLVL.

Here the CDR3 reads CASSSLAGSTYNEQFF. CDR3 sequence (DNA): TGTGCCAGCAGCTCGTTAGCGGGGTCCACCTACAATGAGCAGTTCTTC. The chain uses TRBV7-6 and TRBJ2-1; 8 bases match TRBD2. This CDR3 is built from 16 residues. J gave up 2 bases and V 4 bases, and 7 bases lay outside the gene matches. Germline lookup yields CDR1 SGHVS and CDR2 FNYEAQ.

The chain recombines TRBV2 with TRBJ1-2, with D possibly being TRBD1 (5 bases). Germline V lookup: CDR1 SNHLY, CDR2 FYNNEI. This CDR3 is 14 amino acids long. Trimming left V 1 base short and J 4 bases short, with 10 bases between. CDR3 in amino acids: CASSEEGLGYGYTF. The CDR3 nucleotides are TGTGCCAGCAGTGAAGAGGGGCTGGGCTATGGCTACACCTTC.